What follows describes a single T cell receptor (beta chain). Repertoires were generated with immunoSEQ multiplex PCR, while TCRdb's copy carries only in-frame clones and drops some. This sample has tens of thousands of clones, with 83% found just once. Time point defined: baseline, week 1 (first vaccination visit). The treatment here: pre-vaccination baseline after standard-of-care therapy. Donors harbored newly found WHO grade 3 or 4 IDH1-mutant, ATRX-lost astrocytomas. CDR1 SGHTA and CDR2 FQGNSA come from the germline V gene. Trimming removed 3 bases from V and 3 bases from J; junction bases left unmatched: 2. The CDR3 length is 14 residues. This record comes from a study of a mutant IDH1 vaccine in newly diagnosed glioma. About the study: The treated population exhibited a male proportion of roughly 62%, a female proportion of roughly 40%, and a mean age of around 40 years. Before enrollment, patients got radiotherapy alone, temozolomide alone, or mostly the combination.

The sequence was collected from a woman between 45 and 60 years old with glioma. This chain uses TRBV7-2 with TRBJ2-5; 9 bases agree with TRBD1. The source was PBMCs, collected from a glioma patient treated with radiotherapy, temozolomide or both. The CDR3 DNA reads TGTGCCAGCAGCTTCCGGGACAGGGAAGAGACCCAGTACTTC. Translating gives CASSFRDREETQYF.